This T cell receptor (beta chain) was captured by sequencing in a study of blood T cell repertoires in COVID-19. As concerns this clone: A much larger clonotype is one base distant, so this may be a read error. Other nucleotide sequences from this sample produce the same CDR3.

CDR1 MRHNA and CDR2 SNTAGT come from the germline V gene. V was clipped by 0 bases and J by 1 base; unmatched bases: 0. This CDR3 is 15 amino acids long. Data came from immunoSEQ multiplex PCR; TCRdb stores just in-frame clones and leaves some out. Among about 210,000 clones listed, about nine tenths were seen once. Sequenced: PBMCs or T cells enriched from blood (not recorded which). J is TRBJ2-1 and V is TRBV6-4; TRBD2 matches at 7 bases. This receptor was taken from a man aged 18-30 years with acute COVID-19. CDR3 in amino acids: CASSDSSGSYNEQFF. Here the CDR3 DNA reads TGTGCCAGCAGTGACTCTAGCGGGTCCTACAATGAGCAGTTCTTC.